This T cell receptor (beta chain) was recorded in a study of regulatory T cells in long-lasting Graves disease. Assembly of TCR beta libraries relied on iRepertoire HTBI primers together with Arm-PCR of CDR3 regions. TCRdb fed the multiplex PCR reads into MiXCR, producing one record per CDR3 protein. The repertoire has roughly 500,000 distinct CDR3 sequences, roughly 14% of them found once; the top ten carry 8.5% to 10%. V was clipped by 3 bases and J by 5 bases; unmatched bases: 11. The CDR3 loop spans 18 amino acids. Germline values: CDR1 SEHNR, CDR2 FQNEAQ (reference sequence). The table lists this clonotype with a few counts. Time point of the sample: newly diagnosed GD, antithyroid drugs for less than 3 months. Construction of the TCR library relied on RNA isolated from PBMCs. This same sample was also taken into another study, of T cells in Graves' hyperthyroidism and ophthalmopathy.

Sequences were derived from peripheral blood mononuclear cells (PBMCs), sampled at new diagnosis, from a patient treated with antithyroid drugs. This TCR was recovered from a young man with Graves disease. The genes are TRBV7-9 and TRBJ2-3; 13 bases map to TRBD2. The CDR3 bases are TGTGCCAGCAGCTTGCCCCAGGGACTAGCGGGACAAGGAGATACGCAGTATTTT. Translating it yields CASSLPQGLAGQGDTQYF.